This entry is about one T cell receptor (beta chain). Its target is not known. This entry belongs to a study of shared clonotypes between healthy human individuals. The study's findings and limits: Approximately 5.4% of naive CD4 clonotypes were common to several donors. Sequencing of the sorted subsets was shown by rarefaction to be incomplete despite large depth.

The V end was cut by 10 bases, the J end by 1 base, with 17 bases between. The CDR3 loop spans 15 amino acids. CDR1 is LNHDA and CDR2 is SQIVND in the germline V gene (reference sequence). In the original workflow: Filtering of immunoSEQ junctional sequences could not match full-length read filtering. The table came from immunoSEQ multiplex PCR; TCRdb's copy has only in-frame clones and leaves some out. V and J calls and clone size are given by that table; D and trimming were obtained from the DNA. The sample contains 95,000 to 120,000 clones, more than 65% of which appear only once. The chain links TRBV19 to TRBJ1-3; D not resolved. This sequence was found in a woman in her twenties or thirties in good health. Material for sequencing was memory CD8+ T cells sorted from blood. Specified subset: CD45RO+ cells pooled with CCR7-negative TemRA cells. The CDR3 sequence: CATTPWPGSGNTIYF. For the CDR3, the DNA is TGTGCCACTACCCCGTGGCCTGGATCTGGAAACACCATATATTTT. Full variable domain (rest looked up from reference TRBV19 and TRBJ1-3): DGGITQSPKYLFRKEGQNVTLSCEQNLNHDAMYWYRQDPGQGLRLIYYSQIVNDFQKGDIAEGYSVSREKKESFPLTVTSAQKNPTAFYLCATTPWPGSGNTIYFGEGSWLTVV.